The rows below give T cell receptor beta chains drawn from one sample of a study of read filtering for tumor transcriptome and immune sequencing. One entry per CDR3 protein, called by TCRdb with MiXCR from the reads. The repertoire holds about 130,000 distinct CDR3 sequences, with 10% to 15% as singletons. The sequencing sample was made of a population of CD138-negative cells sorted from bone marrow. Receptors were obtained from a donor aged 40 or older with multiple myeloma. Each CDR3 is given with its conserved first and last residue. The order of the fields is V gene, D gene, clone size, J gene, CDR3 DNA, CDR3 protein. D genes are given only for firm matches. Rows may omit the clone size; those that give it use once, few, many or a size class.

TRBV19	.	many	TRBJ1-2	TGTGCCAGTAGCGGACCCGGGACAACTGGCGAGGGTGGCTACACCTTC	CASSGPGTTGEGGYTF
TRBV19	TRBD2	many	TRBJ2-1	TGTGCCAGTAGTCCACACCATCCGACTAGCTGGGGGGACAATGAGCAGTTCTTC	CASSPHHPTSWGDNEQFF
TRBV7-2	.	.	TRBJ1-2	TGTGCCAGCAGTCAACGACAGACCCTCTATGGCTACACCTTC	CASSQRQTLYGYTF
TRBV5-1	.	few	TRBJ2-5	TGCGCCAGCAGTTCTGCGTCGGGCCCGGAGACCCAGTACTTC	CASSSASGPETQYF
TRBV20-1	.	many	TRBJ2-1	TGCAGTGCGCCGAACCGGGTCTTAGGCTACAATGAGCAGTTCTTC	CSAPNRVLGYNEQFF
TRBV9	.	.	TRBJ2-2	TGTGCCAGCAGCGTATCATCTAGCGCGATCCAGAACACCGGGGAGCTGTTTTTT	CASSVSSSAIQNTGELFF
TRBV7-8	.	many	TRBJ2-7	TGTGCCAGCAAACTAACCCGACAGGCTGCCTACGAGCAGTACTTC	CASKLTRQAAYEQYF
TRBV12-3/TRBV12-4	TRBD1	many	TRBJ2-5	TGTGCCAGCACTCCCAGGGGGAGTGGGTACCAAGAGACCCAGTACTTC	CASTPRGSGYQETQYF
TRBV12-3/TRBV12-4	.	many	TRBJ2-5	TGTGCCAGCAGTTTGGGGACACCCGCGATCAGCCAAGAGACCCAGTACTTC	CASSLGTPAISQETQYF
TRBV30	.	many	TRBJ1-1	TGTGCCTCACGGGGGGTCGGTGAAGCTTTCTTT	CASRGVGEAFF
TRBV10-3	.	many	TRBJ2-3	TGTGCCATCAGTAGAGTGGAGTACTCGAGCACAGATACGCAGTATTTT	CAISRVEYSSTDTQYF
TRBV12-5	.	.	TRBJ1-5	TGTGCTAGTGGAGAGGGACAGCCCCAGCATTTT	CASGEGQPQHF
TRBV5-1	.	.	TRBJ1-1	TGCGCCAGCAGCTGGGAGGCCGCCCGGAACACTGAAGCTTTCTTT	CASSWEAARNTEAFF
TRBV7-2	.	many	TRBJ1-1	TGTGCCAGCAGCAAACAGGAGAACACTGAAGCTTTCTTT	CASSKQENTEAFF
TRBV9	.	many	TRBJ2-3	TGTGCCAGCAGCCCGCACATAGCGGGCACAGATACGCAGTATTTT	CASSPHIAGTDTQYF
TRBV7-8	TRBD1	.	TRBJ1-1	TGTGCCAGCAGCGTGACAGGGGCCACTGAAGTTTTCTTT	CASSVTGATEVFF
TRBV19	TRBD2	many	TRBJ2-3	TGTGCCAGTAGTATTAGCGGGAGGGCAGATACGCAGTATTTT	CASSISGRADTQYF
TRBV7-8	TRBD2	many	TRBJ2-1	TGTGCCAGCAGCTTAGCGGGGGGGGACAATGAGCAGTTCTTC	CASSLAGGDNEQFF
TRBV19	.	many	TRBJ2-3	TGTGCCAGTAGTGGCCCGGGGGATACGCAGTATTTT	CASSGPGDTQYF
TRBV5-4	.	.	TRBJ2-5	TGTGCCAGCAGCTTGGGAGGGTTGGAAGAGACCCAGTACTTC	CASSLGGLEETQYF
TRBV19	.	few	TRBJ1-2	TGTGCCACTGAGACAGAGGTCTATGGCTACACCTTC	CATETEVYGYTF
TRBV20-1	.	.	TRBJ1-1	TGCAGTGCTAGCCAGGTTCAGGAGAACACTGAAGCTTTCTTT	CSASQVQENTEAFF
TRBV7-2	.	many	TRBJ1-5	TGTGCCAGCAGCCTAACTAGGGACAATCAGCCCCAGCATTTT	CASSLTRDNQPQHF
TRBV7-2	.	many	TRBJ2-1	TGTGCCAGCAGTTTGGACAGATGGAATGAGCAGTTCTTC	CASSLDRWNEQFF
TRBV6-5	.	many	TRBJ1-1	TGTGCCAGCAGTTACTCGGATCAAGGCGGCGAAGCTTTCTTT	CASSYSDQGGEAFF
TRBV11-1	TRBD1	many	TRBJ2-2	TGTGCCAGCAGCTTAGAACGGACAGGGAACACCGGGGAGCTGTTTTTT	CASSLERTGNTGELFF
TRBV6-1	.	.	TRBJ2-3	TGTGCCAGCAGTGCGGGCGGGGACACAGATACGCAGTATTTT	CASSAGGDTDTQYF